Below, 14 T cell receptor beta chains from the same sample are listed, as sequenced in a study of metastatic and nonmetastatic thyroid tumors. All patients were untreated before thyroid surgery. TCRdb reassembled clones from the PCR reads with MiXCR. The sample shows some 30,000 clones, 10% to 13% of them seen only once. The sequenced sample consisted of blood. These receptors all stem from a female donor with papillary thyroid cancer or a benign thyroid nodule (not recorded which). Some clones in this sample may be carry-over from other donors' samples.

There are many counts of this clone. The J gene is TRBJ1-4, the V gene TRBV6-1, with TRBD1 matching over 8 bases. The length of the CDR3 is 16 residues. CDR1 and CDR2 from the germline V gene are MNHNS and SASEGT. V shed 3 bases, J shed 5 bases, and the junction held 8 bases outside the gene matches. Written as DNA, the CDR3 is TGTGCCAGCAGTGACACCATCGGGACAGGCAATGAAAAACTGTTTTTT. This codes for CASSDTIGTGNEKLFF.

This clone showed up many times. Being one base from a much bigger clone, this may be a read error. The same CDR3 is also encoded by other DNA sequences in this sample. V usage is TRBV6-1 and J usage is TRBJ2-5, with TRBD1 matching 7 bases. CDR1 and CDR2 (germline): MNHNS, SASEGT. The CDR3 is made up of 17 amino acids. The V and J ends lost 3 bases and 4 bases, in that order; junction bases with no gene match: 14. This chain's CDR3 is CASSEERRVRGTETQYF. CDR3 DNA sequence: TGTGCCAGCAGTGAGGAACGTAGGGTCAGGGGGACAGAGACCCAGTACTTC.

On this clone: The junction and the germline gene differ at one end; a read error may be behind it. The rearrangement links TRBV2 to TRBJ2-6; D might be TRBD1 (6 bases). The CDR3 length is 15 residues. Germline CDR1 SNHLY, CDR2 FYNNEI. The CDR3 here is CASRIRGSGATVLTF. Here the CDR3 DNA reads TGTGCCAGCAGGATCAGGGGCTCTGGGGCCACCGTCCTGACTTTC.

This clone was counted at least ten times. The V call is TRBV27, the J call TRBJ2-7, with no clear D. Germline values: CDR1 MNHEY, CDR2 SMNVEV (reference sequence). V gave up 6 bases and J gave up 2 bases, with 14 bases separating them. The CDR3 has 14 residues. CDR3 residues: CASSPVHNPYEQYF. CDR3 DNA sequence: TGTGCCAGCAGCCCGGTCCATAATCCCTACGAGCAGTACTTC.

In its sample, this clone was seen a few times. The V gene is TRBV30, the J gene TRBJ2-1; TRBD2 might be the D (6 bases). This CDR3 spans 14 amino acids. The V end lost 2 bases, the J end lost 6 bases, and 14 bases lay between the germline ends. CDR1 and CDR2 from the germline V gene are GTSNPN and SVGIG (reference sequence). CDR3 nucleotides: TGTGCCTGGAGTCCGGGGGTTGGGCCCAATGAGCAGTTCTTC. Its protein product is CAWSPGVGPNEQFF.

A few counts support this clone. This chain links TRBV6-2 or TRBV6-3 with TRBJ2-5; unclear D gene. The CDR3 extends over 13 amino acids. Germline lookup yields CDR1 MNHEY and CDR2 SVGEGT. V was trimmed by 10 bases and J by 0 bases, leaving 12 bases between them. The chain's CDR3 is CATCLRHQETQYF. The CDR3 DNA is TGTGCCACCTGTCTTAGGCACCAAGAGACCCAGTACTTC.

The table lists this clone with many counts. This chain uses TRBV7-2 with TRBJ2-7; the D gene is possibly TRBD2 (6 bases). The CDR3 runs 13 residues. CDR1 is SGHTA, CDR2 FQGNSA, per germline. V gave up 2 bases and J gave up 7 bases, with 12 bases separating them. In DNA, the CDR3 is TGTGCCAGCAGCTTAACTAGCCCAGGGGAGCAGTACTTC. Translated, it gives CASSLTSPGEQYF.

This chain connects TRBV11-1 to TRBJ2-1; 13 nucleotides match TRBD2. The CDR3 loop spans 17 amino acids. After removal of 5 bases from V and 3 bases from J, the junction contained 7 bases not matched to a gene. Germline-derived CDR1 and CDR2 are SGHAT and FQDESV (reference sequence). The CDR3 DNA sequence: TGTGCCAGCAGCCCCCGGACTAGCGGGGGATTCTACAATGAGCAGTTCTTC. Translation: CASSPRTSGGFYNEQFF.

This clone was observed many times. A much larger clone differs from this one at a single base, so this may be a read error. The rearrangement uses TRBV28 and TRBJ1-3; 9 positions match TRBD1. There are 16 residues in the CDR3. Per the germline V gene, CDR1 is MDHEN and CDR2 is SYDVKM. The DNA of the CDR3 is TGTGCCGGCAGAACCAGCGGACAGGGGCCTGGAAACACCATATATTTT. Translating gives CAGRTSGQGPGNTIYF.

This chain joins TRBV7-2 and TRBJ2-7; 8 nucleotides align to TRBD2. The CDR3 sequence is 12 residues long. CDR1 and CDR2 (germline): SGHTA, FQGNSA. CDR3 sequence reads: CSTNYPREGQYF. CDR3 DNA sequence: TGTTCCACCAACTATCCCCGGGAGGGGCAGTACTTC.

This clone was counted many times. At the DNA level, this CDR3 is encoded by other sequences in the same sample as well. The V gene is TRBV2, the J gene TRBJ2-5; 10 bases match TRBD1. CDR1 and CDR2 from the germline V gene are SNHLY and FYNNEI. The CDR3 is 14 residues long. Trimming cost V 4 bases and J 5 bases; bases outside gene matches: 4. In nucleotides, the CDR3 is TGTGCCAGCAGTGGGACAGGGGGAGGGGAGACCCAGTACTTC. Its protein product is CASSGTGGGETQYF.

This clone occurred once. CDR3 sequence reads: CASSQVSDYNEQFF. The CDR3 nucleotides are TGTGCCAGCAGCCAAGTGTCCGACTACAATGAGCAGTTCTTC. The V and J genes are TRBV3-1 and TRBJ2-1; D gene ambiguous. This CDR3 spans 14 amino acids. CDR1 and CDR2 from the germline V gene are LGHDT and YNNKEL (reference sequence). The V gene lost 1 base and the J gene lost 3 bases, with 7 bases spanning the gap.

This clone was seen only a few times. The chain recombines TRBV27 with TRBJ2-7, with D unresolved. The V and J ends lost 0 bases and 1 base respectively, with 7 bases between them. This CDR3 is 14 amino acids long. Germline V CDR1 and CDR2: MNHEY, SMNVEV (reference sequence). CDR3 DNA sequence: TGTGCCAGCAGTTTATCGGAGATTTCCTACGAGCAGTACTTC. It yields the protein CASSLSEISYEQYF.

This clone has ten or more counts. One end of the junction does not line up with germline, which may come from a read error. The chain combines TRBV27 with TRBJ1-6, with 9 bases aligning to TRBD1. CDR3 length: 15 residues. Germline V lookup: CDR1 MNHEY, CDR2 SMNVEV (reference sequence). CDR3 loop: CASSPWTGVNSSLHF. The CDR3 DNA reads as TGTGCCAGCAGTCCATGGACAGGGGTTAATTCATCCCTCCACTTT.